This TCR beta chain appears in the sequencing data of a study of cytomegalovirus exposure and HLA in healthy donors. The PCR made use of 60 Vbeta and 13 Jbeta primers. Clones were read by immunoSEQ multiplex PCR, and TCRdb kept only the in-frame ones, dropping some. The table lists 150,000 to 200,000 clones, roughly 84% of them singletons. Turning to this clone: What it binds is not known.

Study-level points and caveats: Usually a TCR sequence was rare, but some public TCRs were found in many donors.

Specimen: PBMCs. This TCR was recovered from a man aged 50 to 59 in good health and CMV-seropositive.

CDR3 sequence (DNA): TGTGCCAGCAGTGAAGAAAGGACAGGGATAAGGACTGAAGCTTTCTTT. Translating gives CASSEERTGIRTEAFF. The gene calls are TRBV6-1 and TRBJ1-1; 8 bases map to TRBD1. Germline values: CDR1 MNHNS, CDR2 SASEGT. The CDR3 contains 16 residues. Trimming at V came to 1 base and at J to 5 bases, leaving 9 bases not matched to a gene.